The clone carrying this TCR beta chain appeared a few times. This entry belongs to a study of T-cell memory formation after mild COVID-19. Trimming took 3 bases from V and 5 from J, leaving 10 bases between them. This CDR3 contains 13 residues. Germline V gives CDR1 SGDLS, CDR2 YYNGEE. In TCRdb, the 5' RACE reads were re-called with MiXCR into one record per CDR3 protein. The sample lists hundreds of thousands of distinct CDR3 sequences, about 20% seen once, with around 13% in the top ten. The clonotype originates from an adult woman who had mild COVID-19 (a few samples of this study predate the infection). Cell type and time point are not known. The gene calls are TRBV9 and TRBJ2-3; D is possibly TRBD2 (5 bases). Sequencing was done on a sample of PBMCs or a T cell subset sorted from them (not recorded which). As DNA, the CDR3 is TGTGCCAGCAGCGCCTCACTAGAAGATACGCAGTATTTT. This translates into CASSASLEDTQYF.